This T cell receptor beta chain was recorded in a study of blood T cell repertoires in COVID-19. Study background: Two negative PCRs, clearance, or symptom resolution had been documented for recovered Cohort 3 donors. There were acute and convalescent COVID-19 samples, and they came from the United States, Italy and Spain.

Sequencing was performed with immunoSEQ multiplex PCR; in TCRdb, only in-frame clones are kept and a portion is missing. This sample yields roughly 210,000 clones, of which roughly 91% are seen a single time; roughly 7.1% belongs to the top ten. The V and J ends lost 2 bases and 3 bases, in that order; junction bases with no gene match: 21. Germline V gene data show CDR1 as LGHDT and CDR2 as YNNKEL (reference sequence). This CDR3 spans 21 amino acids. This sequence was found in a man aged 25 to 40 in a cohort exposed to, infected with or recovered from COVID-19 (not recorded which). V usage is TRBV3-1 (or the pseudogene TRBV3-2) and J usage is TRBJ2-7, with 11 bases fitting TRBD2. Material: PBMCs or T cells enriched from blood (not recorded which). The CDR3 nucleotides are TGTGCCAGCAGCCAAAGCCCCCCGGGACCCACGTCTAGCGGGAGGAACTACGAGCAGTACTTC. This codes for CASSQSPPGPTSSGRNYEQYF.